This TCR beta chain was recovered during a study of regulatory T cells in long-lasting Graves disease. This clonotype has ten or more counts. As yet, its antigen is unknown. Regarding time point: persistent/refractory GD, antithyroid drugs over 5 years with positive TRAb. Extracted PBMC RNA gave rise to the TCR library. From germline, CDR1 is SNHLY and CDR2 FYNNEI. V was pared by 3 bases and J by 1 base, with 16 bases between. CDR3 length: 16 residues. Overall study findings and caveats: Persistent disease preferred TRBV28, TRBJ1-2 and TRBJ2-5; new disease, TRBV20-1 and TRBJ2-1.

Researchers made TCR beta libraries by using iRepertoire HTBI primers and running Arm-PCR on CDR3 regions. In the original processing: Sequenced samples collectively carried 62 TRBV and some 15 TRBJ segments. From the multiplex PCR reads, TCRdb called clonotypes with MiXCR, one entry per CDR3 protein. For this entry, the V and J calls and clone size follow TCRdb and not the study's own pipeline. The top ten hold 7.8% of the sample, which has 450,000 or so distinct CDR3 sequences, less than 25% seen once. The sequenced sample was peripheral blood mononuclear cells (PBMCs), obtained when the disease was refractory, from a patient treated with antithyroid drugs. V usage is TRBV2 and J usage is TRBJ2-7; D perhaps matches TRBD2 (6 bases). The receptor was isolated from a female donor with Graves disease. CDR3 protein: CASSDPRTTLSYEQYF. CDR3 coding DNA: TGTGCCAGCAGTGACCCACGGACTACTCTATCCTACGAGCAGTACTTC.